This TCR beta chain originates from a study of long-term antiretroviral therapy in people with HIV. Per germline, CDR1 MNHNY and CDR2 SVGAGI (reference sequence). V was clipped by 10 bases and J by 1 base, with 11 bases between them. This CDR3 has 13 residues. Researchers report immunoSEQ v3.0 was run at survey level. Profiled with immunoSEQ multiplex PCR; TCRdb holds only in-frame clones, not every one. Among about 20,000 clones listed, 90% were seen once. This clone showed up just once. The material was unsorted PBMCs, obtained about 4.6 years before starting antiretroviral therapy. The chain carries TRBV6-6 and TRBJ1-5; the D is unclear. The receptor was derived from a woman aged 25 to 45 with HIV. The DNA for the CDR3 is TGTGCCAATCTGGGAAGGAGCAATCAGCCCCAGCATTTT. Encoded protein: CANLGRSNQPQHF.